This TCR beta chain came from a study of blood T cell repertoires in COVID-19. Overall study: The United States, Italy and Spain provided the acute and convalescent COVID-19 samples.

Repertoires were generated with immunoSEQ multiplex PCR, while TCRdb's copy carries only in-frame clones and drops some. The sample holds 20,000 to 30,000 clones, around 90% seen once. The sequence came from a human donor in a cohort sampled during active COVID-19. The sequencing input was peripheral blood.

The CDR3 DNA is TGTGCCAGCAGCTTGGGACTAGCGGGAAGGGAGCAGTACTTC. This translates into CASSLGLAGREQYF. This chain uses TRBV11-2 with TRBJ2-7; TRBD2 matches at 13 bases. The CDR3 spans 14 residues. V lost 3 bases, J lost 7 bases, and 3 bases stayed unmatched. CDR1 is SGHAT and CDR2 is FQNNGV in the germline V gene.